What follows are 7 T cell receptor beta chains derived from one specimen sequenced in a study of metastatic and nonmetastatic thyroid tumors. Thyroid surgery was preceded by no treatment in any patient. TCRdb used MiXCR to call clones anew from the PCR reads. The table lists fewer than 25,000 clones, about a sixth of them singletons. Material for sequencing was blood. The receptors originated from a female donor with papillary thyroid cancer or a benign thyroid nodule (not recorded which). Some clones in this sample may be carry-over from other donors' samples.

The table lists this clone with many counts. As DNA, the CDR3 is TGCGCCAGCAGCCCAGGACGGAGGAATCAGCCCCAGCATTTT. Translated: CASSPGRRNQPQHF. The chain has TRBV4-1 and TRBJ1-5; D unclear. CDR1 MGHRA and CDR2 YSYEKL come from the germline V gene. The CDR3 has 14 residues. Trimming stripped 4 bases from V and 4 bases from J, with 11 bases between.

This clone turned up a few times. The chain is built from TRBV5-6 and TRBJ2-2, with TRBD1 as a possible D gene (7 bases). Germline V lookup: CDR1 SGHDT, CDR2 YYEEEE. Deletions cut 6 bases from V and 4 bases from J, with 19 bases between. The CDR3 loop spans 16 amino acids. The CDR3 DNA reads TGTGCCAGCAACCCGAAGGACAGGCGGGGCACCGGGGAGCTGTTTTTT. This gives the protein CASNPKDRRGTGELFF. The complete variable domain, with remaining parts taken from reference TRBV5-6 and TRBJ2-2, reads DAGVTQSPTHLIKTRGQQVTLRCSPKSGHDTVSWYQQALGQGPQFIFQYYEEEERQRGNFPDRFSGHQFPNYSSELNVNALLLGDSALYLCASNPKDRRGTGELFFGEGSRLTVL.

The chain carries TRBV20-1 and TRBJ2-7; tentatively, D is TRBD2 (7 bases). The V gene lost 6 bases and the J gene lost 10 bases, with 25 bases spanning the gap. The CDR3 contains 14 residues. Germline values: CDR1 DFQATT, CDR2 SNEGSKA (reference sequence). The CDR3 region is CSAETNTGGRDQYF. The CDR3 bases are TGCAGTGCAGAGACCAACACCGGGGGGCGCGATCAGTACTTC.

The sample holds many counts of this clone. Within the sample, other DNA sequences also encode this same CDR3. The rearrangement links TRBV5-1 to TRBJ2-5, with D tentatively TRBD2 (7 bases). CDR3 length equals 13 residues. V was trimmed by 4 bases and J by 5 bases, leaving 12 bases between them. Germline loops: CDR1 SGHRS, CDR2 YFSETQ. The CDR3 sequence: CASSRGAGETQYF. The CDR3 region has the DNA TGCGCCAGCAGCCGGGGGGCTGGGGAGACCCAGTACTTC.

The rearrangement uses TRBV5-1 and TRBJ2-3; 7 bases are a match to TRBD2. CDR1 is SGHRS and CDR2 is YFSETQ in the germline V gene. The CDR3 sequence is 17 residues long. V was clipped by 2 bases and J by 9 bases; unmatched bases: 18. DNA of the CDR3: TGCGCCAGCAGCTTACGCGGGTTGGCGGGAGTAGGCGGCACGCAGTATTTT. Its protein product is CASSLRGLAGVGGTQYF.

This clone was counted only a few times. One end of the junction varies from germline; a read error may be responsible. The genes are TRBV6-9 and TRBJ2-7; TRBD1 aligns across 9 bases. From germline, CDR1 is MNHGY and CDR2 SVAAGI. There are 12 residues in the CDR3. The CDR3 reads CASRQGAYEQYF. For the CDR3, the DNA is TGCGCCAGCAGACAGGGGGCCTACGAGCAGTACTTC.

Within the sample, this clone is medium-sized. V gene TRBV28 combines with J gene TRBJ2-7, with TRBD2 identical over 15 bases. The CDR3 totals 17 residues. J gave up 6 bases and V 5 bases, and 11 bases lay outside the gene matches. Germline V CDR1 and CDR2: MDHEN, SYDVKM. This CDR3 is CASSPGGLAGGAGEQYF. CDR3 in DNA: TGTGCCAGCAGTCCGGGGGGACTAGCGGGAGGAGCGGGCGAGCAGTACTTC.